These T cell receptor beta chains were read from a single sample in a study of blood T cells in healthy people across ages. TCRdb re-called the 5' RACE reads with MiXCR, one entry per CDR3 protein. This sample has fewer than 2 million distinct CDR3 sequences; roughly 43% occur once, and the top ten carry roughly 23%. Input material: blood. These receptors came from a human donor in good health. Each CDR3 is given with its conserved first and last residue. A D gene is named only where the DNA matches it firmly. Size is stated for part of the rows, as once, few or many counts, or as a class when the clone is expanded.

TRBV7-3,TRBJ2-3,-,few,CASSPNQGFGDTQYF,TGTGCCAGCAGCCCAAACCAGGGGTTTGGAGATACGCAGTATTTT
TRBV20-1,TRBJ2-7,-,-,CSAQGGDIYEQYF,TGCAGTGCCCAGGGGGGAGATATCTACGAGCAGTACTTC
TRBV4-3,TRBJ1-1,-,-,CASSQVPPQLGSVVLPEAFF,TGCGCCAGCAGCCAAGTTCCCCCCCAACTAGGGTCCGTCGTCTTGCCTGAAGCTTTCTTT
TRBV14,TRBJ2-7,-,-,CASSQGTLSEQYF,TGTGCCAGCAGCCAAGGGACACTGAGCGAGCAGTACTTC
TRBV29-1,TRBJ1-2,TRBD1,-,CSVEDPWGQDSYGYTF,TGCAGCGTTGAAGACCCGTGGGGACAGGATAGCTATGGCTACACCTTC
TRBV11-2,TRBJ2-1,TRBD1,-,CASRPTGGQSYNEQFF,TGTGCCAGCAGACCGACAGGGGGTCAGTCCTACAATGAGCAGTTCTTC
TRBV29-1,TRBJ2-7,-,few,CSVGHADGNEQYF,TGCAGCGTGGGACACGCTGATGGGAACGAGCAGTACTTC
TRBV28,TRBJ2-7,-,-,CASSSAWYEQYF,TGTGCCAGCAGTTCCGCGTGGTACGAGCAGTACTTC
TRBV12-3/TRBV12-4,TRBJ2-1,-,few,CASSSAQGSFRKKETQFF,TGTGCCAGCAGTTCCGCCCAGGGCAGTTTTAGGAAGAAAGAGACCCAGTTCTTC
TRBV7-3,TRBJ2-5,-,many,CASSARGQETQYF,TGTGCCAGCAGCGCCCGGGGACAAGAGACCCAGTACTTC
TRBV10-3,TRBJ2-7,TRBD1,few,CAISSTGEEQYF,TGTGCCATCAGCAGCACAGGGGAGGAGCAGTACTTC
TRBV7-2,TRBJ1-1,-,few,CASSSLQGKNTEAFF,TGTGCCAGCAGCTCCCTACAGGGAAAGAACACTGAAGCTTTCTTT
TRBV20-1,TRBJ2-1,-,-,CSARDQTNEQFF,TGCAGTGCTAGAGATCAGACGAATGAGCAGTTCTTC
TRBV6-2/TRBV6-3,TRBJ2-7,-,-,CASSYLGVEQYF,TGTGCCAGCAGTTACTTGGGTGTCGAGCAGTACTTC
TRBV6-6,TRBJ2-7,-,once,CATIHISSYEQDF,TGTGCCACCATTCATATTAGCTCCTACGAGCAGGACTTC
TRBV4-3,TRBJ2-1,TRBD2,few,CASSRLLADYNEQFF,TGCGCCAGCAGCCGACTGCTAGCGGATTACAATGAGCAGTTCTTC
TRBV20-1,TRBJ2-7,-,-,CSARAEGTYEQYF,TGCAGTGCTAGAGCCGAGGGGACCTACGAGCAGTACTTC
TRBV4-2,TRBJ2-5,TRBD2,-,CASSPWTSGYQETQYF,TGTGCCAGCAGCCCGTGGACTAGCGGATACCAAGAGACCCAGTACTTC
TRBV29-1,TRBJ2-5,TRBD2,few,CSVEDRAGGGGETQYF,TGCAGCGTTGAAGATCGAGCGGGGGGAGGGGGAGAGACCCAGTACTTC
TRBV5-1,TRBJ1-2,-,many,CASSLIGGDYGYTF,TGCGCCAGCAGCTTGATTGGGGGCGACTATGGCTACACCTTC
TRBV5-5,TRBJ2-1,-,-,CASSSLGEVGNEQFF,TGTGCCAGCAGCTCATTGGGGGAGGTGGGCAATGAGCAGTTCTTC
TRBV4-2,TRBJ2-3,TRBD2,-,CASSPEPERGGDTQYF,TGTGCCAGCAGCCCCGAACCCGAGCGGGGGGGTGATACGCAGTATTTT
TRBV20-1,TRBJ2-3,TRBD2,-,CSASYLAGNTDTQYF,TGCAGTGCTAGTTACTTAGCGGGGAACACAGATACGCAGTATTTT